This paragraph reports one T cell receptor beta chain. Its target is not known. The data are from a study of persistence of HIV-infected CD4 T cells. Study summary: Donors had been on suppressive ART for a median of roughly 8 years. Regarding the study as a whole: Antigen-responding cells were enriched for degenerate expanded CDR3beta sequences.

The stimulus was lysate of CMV-infected fibroblasts, 8.5 to 10 ug/mL. CD40L-negative CD69-negative CD45RO-high memory CD4+ T cells were sorted as populations depleted of antigen-responding cells. For at least 4 years, plasma HIV-1 RNA was undetectable (<50 copies/mL). Stimulated PBMCs had first been depleted of CD8+ T cells. This was the immunoSEQ version 4 assay in survey mode. TCRdb's table, derived via immunoSEQ multiplex PCR, lists solely in-frame clones and lacks some. The table shows roughly 41,000 clones, with more than 70% occurring only once. With 5 bases removed from V and 5 bases from J, the gap between germline ends came to 13 bases. The CDR3 is 13 residues long. Germline CDR1 and CDR2: SGHRS and YFSETQ.

The gene calls are TRBV5-1 and TRBJ2-5, with no clear D. The sequencing used CD4+ T cells sorted from PBMCs after approximately 19-hour stimulation, collected from a patient who received antiretroviral therapy. The origin of this receptor is an adult man with HIV who was CMV-seropositive. CDR3 coding DNA: TGCGCCAGCAGGACTGGGCCCGGGGAGACCCAGTACTTC. Translation gives CASRTGPGETQYF.